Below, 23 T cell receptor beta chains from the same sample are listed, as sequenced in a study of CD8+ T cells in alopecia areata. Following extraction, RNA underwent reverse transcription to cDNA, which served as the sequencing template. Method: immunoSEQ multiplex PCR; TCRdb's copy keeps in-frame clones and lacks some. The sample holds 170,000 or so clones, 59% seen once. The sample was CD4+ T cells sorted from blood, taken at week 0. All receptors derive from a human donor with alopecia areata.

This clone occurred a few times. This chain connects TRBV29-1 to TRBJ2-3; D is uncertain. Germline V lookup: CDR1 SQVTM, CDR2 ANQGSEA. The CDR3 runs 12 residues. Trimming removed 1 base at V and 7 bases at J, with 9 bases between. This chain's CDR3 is CSVEAAMNTQYF. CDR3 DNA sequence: TGCAGCGTTGAAGCGGCTATGAATACGCAGTATTTT.

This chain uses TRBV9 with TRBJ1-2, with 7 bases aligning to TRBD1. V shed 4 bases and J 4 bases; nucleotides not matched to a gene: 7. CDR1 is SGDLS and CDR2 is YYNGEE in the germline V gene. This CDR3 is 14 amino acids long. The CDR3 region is CASSSQGGIYGYTF. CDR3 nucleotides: TGTGCCAGCAGCAGCCAAGGGGGCATCTATGGCTACACCTTC. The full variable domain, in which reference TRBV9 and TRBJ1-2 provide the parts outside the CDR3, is DSGVTQTPKHLITATGQRVTLRCSPRSGDLSVYWYQQSLDQGLQFLIQYYNGEERAKGNILERFSAQQFPDLHSELNLSSLELGDSALYFCASSSQGGIYGYTFGSGTRLTVV.

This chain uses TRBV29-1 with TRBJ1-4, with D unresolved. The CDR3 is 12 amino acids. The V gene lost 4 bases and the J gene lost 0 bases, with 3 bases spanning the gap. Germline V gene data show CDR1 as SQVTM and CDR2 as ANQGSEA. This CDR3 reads CSVGATNEKLFF. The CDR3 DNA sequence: TGCAGCGTTGGTGCAACTAATGAAAAACTGTTTTTT.

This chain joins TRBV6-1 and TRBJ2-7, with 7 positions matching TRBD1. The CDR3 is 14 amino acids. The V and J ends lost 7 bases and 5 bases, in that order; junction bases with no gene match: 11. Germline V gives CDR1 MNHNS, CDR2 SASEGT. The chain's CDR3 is CASTLDRVGDEQYF. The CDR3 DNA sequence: TGTGCCAGCACTCTCGACAGGGTAGGCGACGAGCAGTACTTC.

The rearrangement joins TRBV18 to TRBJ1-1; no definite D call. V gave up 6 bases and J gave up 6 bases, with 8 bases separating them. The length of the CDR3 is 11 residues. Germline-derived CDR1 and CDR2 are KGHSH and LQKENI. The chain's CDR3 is CASSRSAEAFF. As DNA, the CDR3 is TGTGCCAGCTCCCGATCCGCTGAAGCTTTCTTT.

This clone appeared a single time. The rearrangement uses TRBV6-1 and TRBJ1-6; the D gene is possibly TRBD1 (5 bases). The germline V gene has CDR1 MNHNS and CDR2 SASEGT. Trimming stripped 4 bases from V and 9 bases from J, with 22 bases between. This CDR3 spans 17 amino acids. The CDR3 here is CASSGQCNWRLASPLHF. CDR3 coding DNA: TGTGCCAGCAGTGGACAGTGTAATTGGCGTTTAGCTTCACCCCTCCACTTT.

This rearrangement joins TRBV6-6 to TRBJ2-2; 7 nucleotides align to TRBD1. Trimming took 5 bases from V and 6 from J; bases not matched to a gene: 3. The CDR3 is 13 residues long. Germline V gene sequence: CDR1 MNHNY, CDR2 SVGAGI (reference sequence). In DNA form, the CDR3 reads TGTGCCAGCAGTAACAGGGGTCCCGGGGAGCTGTTTTTT. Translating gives CASSNRGPGELFF.

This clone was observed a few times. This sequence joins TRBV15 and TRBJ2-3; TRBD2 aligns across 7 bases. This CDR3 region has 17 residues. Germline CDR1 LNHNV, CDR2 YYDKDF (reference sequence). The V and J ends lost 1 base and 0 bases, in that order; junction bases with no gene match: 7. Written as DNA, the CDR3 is TGTGCCACCAGCAGAGTGGGGCGGGGGACTAGCACAGATACGCAGTATTTT. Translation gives CATSRVGRGTSTDTQYF.

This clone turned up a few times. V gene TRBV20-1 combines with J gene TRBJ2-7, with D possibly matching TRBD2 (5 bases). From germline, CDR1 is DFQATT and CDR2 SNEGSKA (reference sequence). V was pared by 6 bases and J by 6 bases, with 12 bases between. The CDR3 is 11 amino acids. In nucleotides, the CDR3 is TGCAGTGCCAGAACTAGTGTCGAGCAGTACTTC. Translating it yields CSARTSVEQYF.

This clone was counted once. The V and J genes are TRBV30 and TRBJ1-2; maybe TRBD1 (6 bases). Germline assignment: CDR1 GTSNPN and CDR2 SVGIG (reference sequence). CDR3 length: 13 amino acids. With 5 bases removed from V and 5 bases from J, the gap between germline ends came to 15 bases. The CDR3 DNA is TGTGCCTGGGGTACCCTAGGACAGTATGGCTACACCTTC. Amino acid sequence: CAWGTLGQYGYTF.

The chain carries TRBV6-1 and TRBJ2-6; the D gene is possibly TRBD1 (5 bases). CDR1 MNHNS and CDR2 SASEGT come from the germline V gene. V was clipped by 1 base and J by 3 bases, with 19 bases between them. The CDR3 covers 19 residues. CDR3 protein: CASSEVAGMAPGGANVLTF. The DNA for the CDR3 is TGTGCCAGCAGTGAAGTGGCAGGGATGGCCCCAGGTGGGGCCAACGTCCTGACTTTC.

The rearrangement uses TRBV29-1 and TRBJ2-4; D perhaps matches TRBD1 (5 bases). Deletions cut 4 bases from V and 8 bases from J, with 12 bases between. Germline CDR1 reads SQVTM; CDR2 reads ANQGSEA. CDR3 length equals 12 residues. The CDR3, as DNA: TGCAGCGTTGGTCCAGGGTGGGACATTCAGTACTTC. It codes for CSVGPGWDIQYF.

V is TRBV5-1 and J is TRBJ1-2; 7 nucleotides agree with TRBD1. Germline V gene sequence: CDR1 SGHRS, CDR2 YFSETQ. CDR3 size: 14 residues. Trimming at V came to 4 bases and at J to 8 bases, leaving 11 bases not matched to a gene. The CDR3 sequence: CASSPGTDRRGYTF. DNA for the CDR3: TGCGCCAGCAGCCCAGGGACAGATAGGAGGGGCTACACCTTC.

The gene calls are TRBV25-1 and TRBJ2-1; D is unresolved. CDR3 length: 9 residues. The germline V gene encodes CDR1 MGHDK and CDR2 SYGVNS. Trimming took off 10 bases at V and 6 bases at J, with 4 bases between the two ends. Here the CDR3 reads CATANEQFF. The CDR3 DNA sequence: TGTGCCACCGCCAATGAGCAGTTCTTC.

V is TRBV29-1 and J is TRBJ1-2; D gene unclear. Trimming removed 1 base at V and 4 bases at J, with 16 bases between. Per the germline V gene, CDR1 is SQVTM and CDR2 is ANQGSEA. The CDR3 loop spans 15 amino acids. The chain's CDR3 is CSVEGGAVRAYGYTF. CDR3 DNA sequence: TGCAGCGTTGAAGGTGGCGCGGTGAGGGCCTATGGCTACACCTTC.

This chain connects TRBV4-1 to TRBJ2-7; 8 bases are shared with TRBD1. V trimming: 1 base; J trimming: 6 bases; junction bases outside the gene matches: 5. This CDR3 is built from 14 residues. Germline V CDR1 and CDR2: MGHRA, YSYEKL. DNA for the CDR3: TGCGCCAGCAGCCAAGCCCAGGGGGCTCTCGAGCAGTACTTC. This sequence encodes CASSQAQGALEQYF.

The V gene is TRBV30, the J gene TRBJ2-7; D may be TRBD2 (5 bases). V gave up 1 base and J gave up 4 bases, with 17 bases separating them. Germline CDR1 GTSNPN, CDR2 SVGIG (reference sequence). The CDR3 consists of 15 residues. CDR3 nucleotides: TGTGCCTGGAGTGGCCCGCGGACGGGGTATTACGAGCAGTACTTC. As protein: CAWSGPRTGYYEQYF.

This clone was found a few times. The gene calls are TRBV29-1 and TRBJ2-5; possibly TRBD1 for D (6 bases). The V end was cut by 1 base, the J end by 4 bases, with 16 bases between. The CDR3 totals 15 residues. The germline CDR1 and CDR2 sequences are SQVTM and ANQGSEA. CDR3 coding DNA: TGCAGCGTTGAAGTGGGATTGGGGACAAGAGAGACCCAGTACTTC. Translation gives CSVEVGLGTRETQYF.

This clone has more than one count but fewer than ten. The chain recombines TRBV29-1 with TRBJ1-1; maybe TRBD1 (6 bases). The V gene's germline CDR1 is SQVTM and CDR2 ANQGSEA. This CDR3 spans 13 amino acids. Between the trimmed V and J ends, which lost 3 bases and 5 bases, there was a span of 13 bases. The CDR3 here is CSVDKTGGTEAFF. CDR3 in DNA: TGCAGCGTTGATAAGACAGGAGGAACTGAAGCTTTCTTT.

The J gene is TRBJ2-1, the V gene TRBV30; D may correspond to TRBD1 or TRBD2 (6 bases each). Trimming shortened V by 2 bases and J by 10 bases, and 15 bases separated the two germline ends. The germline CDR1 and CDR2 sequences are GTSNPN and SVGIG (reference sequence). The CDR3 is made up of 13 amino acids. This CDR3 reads CAWSTMGGREQFF. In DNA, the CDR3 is TGTGCCTGGAGTACCATGGGGGGCAGGGAGCAGTTCTTC.

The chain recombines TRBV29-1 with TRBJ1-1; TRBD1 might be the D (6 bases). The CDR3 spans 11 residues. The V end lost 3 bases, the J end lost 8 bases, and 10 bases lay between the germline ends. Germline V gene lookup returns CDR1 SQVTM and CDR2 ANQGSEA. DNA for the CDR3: TGCAGCGTTGACCAGGGGCGCGAAGCTTTCTTT. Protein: CSVDQGREAFF.

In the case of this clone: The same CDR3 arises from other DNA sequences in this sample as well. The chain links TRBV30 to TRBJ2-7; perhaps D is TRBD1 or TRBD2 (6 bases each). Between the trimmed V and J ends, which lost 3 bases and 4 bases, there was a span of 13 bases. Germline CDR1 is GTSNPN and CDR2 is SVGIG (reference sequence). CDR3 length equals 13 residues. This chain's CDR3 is CAWSVRGPYEQYF. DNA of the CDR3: TGTGCCTGGAGCGTACGGGGGCCATACGAGCAGTACTTC.

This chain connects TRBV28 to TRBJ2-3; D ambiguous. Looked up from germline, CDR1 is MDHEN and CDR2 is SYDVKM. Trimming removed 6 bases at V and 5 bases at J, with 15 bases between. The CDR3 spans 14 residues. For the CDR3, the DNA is TGTGCCAGCAGCCCCCTTGGGGTGGGAGATACGCAGTATTTT. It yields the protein CASSPLGVGDTQYF.